This TCR beta chain derives from a study of T cells after yellow fever vaccination (dated by TCRdb to between 2018 and 2021). Broadly, across the study: The SMART-Seq v4 Ultra Low Input RNA kit was used to prepare libraries from fractions with low cell numbers. To track T-cell clones before and after primary and booster YFV17D yellow fever vaccination, bulk TCR alpha and beta repertoires were sequenced longitudinally. Two healthy male donors made up the cohort, one aged 18 to 29 years and the other aged 30 to 40 years. Blood was drawn at multiple timepoints before and after primary and secondary immunization, with bulk PBMC replicates and cell subsets isolated. On the study overall, not on this receptor specifically: After the booster, most clones that had expanded after primary vaccination were detected again (approximately 96% of CD4 and around 88% of CD8), suggesting broad maintenance of memory. Because only a couple of donors were included in the study, the extent to which the findings can be generalized is limited. A small share of clonotypes occurred in both CD4 and CD8 compartments, likely arising from convergent recombination. Computational filtering was required because FACS-sorted repertoires could contain abundant contaminating clonotypes from the bulk population. The secondary T-cell response was weaker than the primary response but faster, peaking on day 5 instead of day 15.

This clonotype came up many times. Its cognate antigen has yet to be identified. No much larger clone is present one base from it, and per-base qualities are unavailable. TCR cDNA was made using 5'RACE template switching, a step that added a universal primer site and unique molecular identifiers. Priming of cDNA synthesis was performed from both the TCR alpha and TCR beta constant segments. Library amplification involved two PCR steps, and the second step added sample barcodes and sequencing adapters. Sequencing of libraries was done on Illumina HiSeq 2500 (2x100 bp) or NovaSeq (2x150 bp). The authors processed their data as follows. Reads were demultiplexed and collapsed into UMI consensus sequences with MIGEC, and V(D)J alignment was performed with MiXCR. Vaccine-responding clonotypes were identified with edgeR using replicate PBMC samples, with FDR below 0.01 and a log2 fold change above 5 up to day 15 being required. Bulk clonotypes were assigned CD4 or CD8 identity according to which sequenced CD4 or CD8 repertoire held them at higher abundance. The public reads were run again by TCRdb, first through fastp at Q25 and then through MiXCR, and only productive beta chains were kept. Rows matching on CDR3 protein sequence are summarized as one entry with the most common DNA and genes. The V and J calls follow TCRdb's processing rather than the paper's. The sample includes about 68,000 distinct CDR3 sequences, with about 7% observed a single time. The ten largest clones take up about 40% of the sample.

Interpreted using the paper, the treatment or condition label stands for: live attenuated yellow fever vaccine strain. PBMCs were isolated from peripheral blood using a standard Ficoll-Paque protocol. Dynabeads CD4 and CD8 positive selection kits were used to isolate CD4 and CD8 T-cell fractions. RNA was extracted with TriZol from bulk PBMCs, CD4 and CD8 fractions, and dextramer-positive and dextramer-negative fractions. The germline V gene provides CDR1 MDHEN and CDR2 SYDVKM. Trimming accounts for 2 bases at V and 4 bases at J, while the number of junction bases matched to no gene is 13. Spanning cysteine to phenylalanine, the CDR3 consists of 18 amino acids. The read is trimmed to its CDR3 DNA, 54 bases read in frame from base 1.

Here the chain combines TRBV28 and TRBJ1-5; 8 of the junction bases match TRBD1. The source of this sequence is a man in his late teens or twenties who received the YFV17D yellow fever vaccine. Source: CD8+ T cells sorted from PBMCs, taken about 41 days after the first yellow fever vaccination. The CDR3 in this case is CASSLRYGQGRGNQPQHF. The DNA sequence reads TGTGCCAGCAGTTTAAGGTACGGACAGGGAAGAGGTAATCAGCCCCAGCATTTT.